The 28 T cell receptor beta chains below all came from one sample that was sequenced in a study of T cell responses to AZD1222 COVID-19 vaccine. Sequencing used immunoSEQ multiplex PCR; TCRdb keeps in-frame clones, though not all of them. This sample yields under 140,000 clones, of which about 95% are seen a single time; 2.9% belongs to the top ten. Specimen: peripheral blood, collected 28 days after the second AZD1222 dose. The receptors were sampled from an adult who received the AZD1222 COVID-19 vaccine.

The chain carries TRBV10-2 and TRBJ1-5, with 9 bases matching TRBD1. Germline-derived CDR1 and CDR2 are WSHSY and SAAADI. This CDR3 region has 13 residues. J gave up 5 bases and V 6 bases, and 2 bases lay outside the gene matches. CDR3 residues: CASRQGAYQPQHF. In DNA form, the CDR3 reads TGCGCCAGCAGACAGGGGGCTTATCAGCCCCAGCATTTT.

This chain joins TRBV19 and TRBJ1-6; no firm D call. CDR1 and CDR2 from the germline V gene are LNHDA and SQIVND (reference sequence). Trimming took off 7 bases at V and 7 bases at J, with 17 bases between the two ends. This CDR3 has 15 amino acids. Here the CDR3 DNA reads TGTGCCAGTAAACAGAGGGTTCTTGGCAATTCACCCCTCCACTTT. Translated: CASKQRVLGNSPLHF. Full variable domain (remainder filled in from reference TRBV19 and TRBJ1-6): DGGITQSPKYLFRKEGQNVTLSCEQNLNHDAMYWYRQDPGQGLRLIYYSQIVNDFQKGDIAEGYSVSREKKESFPLTVTSAQKNPTAFYLCASKQRVLGNSPLHFGNGTRLTVT.

V is TRBV2 and J is TRBJ2-5; D call uncertain. This CDR3 has 11 residues. Trimming took off 5 bases at V and 5 bases at J, with 6 bases between the two ends. CDR1 and CDR2 (germline): SNHLY, FYNNEI. The CDR3 is CASSKEETQYF. In nucleotides, the CDR3 is TGTGCCAGCAGTAAGGAGGAGACCCAGTACTTC.

The chain has TRBV20-1 and TRBJ2-7; D call uncertain. CDR3 size: 11 residues. Germline CDR1 and CDR2: DFQATT and SNEGSKA (reference sequence). The V and J ends lost 2 bases and 3 bases respectively, with 5 bases between them. In nucleotides, the CDR3 is TGCAGTGCTAGAATGCACTACGAGCAGTACTTC. Its protein is CSARMHYEQYF.

This chain joins TRBV25-1 and TRBJ2-1, with D perhaps TRBD2 (6 bases). Germline assignment: CDR1 MGHDK and CDR2 SYGVNS. The CDR3 has 17 amino acids. Trimming stripped 4 bases from V and 0 bases from J, with 16 bases between. This CDR3 reads CASSGGGKARSYNEQFF. The CDR3 DNA reads TGTGCCAGCAGTGGCGGAGGGAAGGCTCGCTCCTACAATGAGCAGTTCTTC. The whole variable domain, filled in from reference TRBV25-1 and TRBJ2-1, reads EADIYQTPRYLVIGTGKKITLECSQTMGHDKMYWYQQDPGMELHLIHYSYGVNSTEKGDLSSESTVSRIRTEHFPLTLESARPSHTSQYLCASSGGGKARSYNEQFFGPGTRLTVL.

V gene TRBV19 combines with J gene TRBJ2-7; D may be TRBD2 (6 bases). This CDR3 has 15 residues. From germline, CDR1 is LNHDA and CDR2 SQIVND (reference sequence). Trimming cost V 5 bases and J 3 bases, with 17 bases left between them. The CDR3 region is CASSPGTFLHYEQYF. CDR3 in DNA: TGTGCCAGTAGTCCAGGGACTTTCCTTCACTACGAGCAGTACTTC.

By share, this clone counts as medium-sized. This chain connects TRBV19 to TRBJ1-2; TRBD1 is a possible D gene (6 bases). Germline values: CDR1 LNHDA, CDR2 SQIVND (reference sequence). V was trimmed by 5 bases and J by 6 bases, leaving 16 bases between them. This CDR3 has 14 amino acids. The DNA of the CDR3 is TGTGCCAGTAGTCCGGGGGGCACGTACAATGGCTACACCTTC. It specifies CASSPGGTYNGYTF.

This clone was found a few times. This rearrangement joins TRBV7-9 to TRBJ1-1; no firm D call. Per the germline V gene, CDR1 is SEHNR and CDR2 is FQNEAQ (reference sequence). The V end was cut by 1 base, the J end by 3 bases, with 3 bases between. The CDR3 consists of 12 residues. CDR3 amino acids: CASSLEDTEAFF. CDR3 DNA: TGTGCCAGCAGCTTAGAAGACACTGAAGCTTTCTTT.

The chain recombines TRBV7-8 with TRBJ1-2; D may be TRBD1 (6 bases). CDR3 length: 14 amino acids. V was clipped by 10 bases and J by 10 bases, with 25 bases between them. Germline CDR1 reads SGHVS; CDR2 reads FQNEAQ. The CDR3 coding sequence is TGTGCCACCTCTCGCGCCGGGACGGGGGCTTTCTACACCTTC. Translating gives CATSRAGTGAFYTF. Full variable domain (outside the CDR3, taken from reference TRBV7-8 and TRBJ1-2): GAGVSQSPRYKVAKRGQDVALRCDPISGHVSLFWYQQALGQGPEFLTYFQNEAQLDKSGLPSDRFFAERPEGSVSTLKIQRTQQEDSAVYLCATSRAGTGAFYTFGSGTRLTVV.

V is TRBV3-1 (or the pseudogene TRBV3-2) and J is TRBJ1-5; D possibly corresponds to TRBD1 (6 bases). This CDR3 is built from 13 residues. Trimming removed 1 base at V and 13 bases at J, with 14 bases between. CDR1 is LGHDT and CDR2 is YNNKEL in the germline V gene (reference sequence). The CDR3: CASSQGVQQGQHF. The CDR3 DNA sequence: TGTGCCAGCAGCCAAGGCGTTCAACAGGGACAGCATTTT.

The rearrangement uses TRBV6-5 and TRBJ1-2, with a possible D match to TRBD1 (6 bases). This CDR3 comprises 15 residues. V was shortened by 7 bases and J by 4 bases, with 19 bases between the two germline ends. Germline V CDR1 and CDR2: MNHEY, SVGAGI. CDR3 sequence: CASTLRMPGAYGYTF. For the CDR3, the DNA is TGTGCCAGCACCTTACGTATGCCAGGGGCCTATGGCTACACCTTC.

The rearrangement links TRBV7-6 to TRBJ1-1; D unresolved. Per the germline V gene, CDR1 is SGHVS and CDR2 is FNYEAQ. The germline V and J ends were trimmed by 1 base and 4 bases, with 7 bases remaining between them. This CDR3 comprises 13 residues. CDR3 in amino acids: CASSLGDGTEAFF. The CDR3 coding sequence is TGTGCCAGCAGCTTAGGGGATGGCACTGAAGCTTTCTTT.

V and J are TRBV9 and TRBJ1-2; D unresolved. Germline V lookup: CDR1 SGDLS, CDR2 YYNGEE. The CDR3 consists of 15 residues. The V end lost 3 bases, the J end lost 7 bases, and 19 bases lay between the germline ends. The CDR3 loop reads CASSGAPTTFRGYTF. The CDR3 DNA is TGTGCCAGCAGCGGGGCCCCAACGACCTTCCGTGGCTACACCTTC.

The chain recombines TRBV6-5 with TRBJ1-3; 7 bases map to TRBD1. V shed 5 bases and J 8 bases; nucleotides not matched to a gene: 12. Germline lookup yields CDR1 MNHEY and CDR2 SVGAGI. The CDR3 length is 15 residues. The DNA for the CDR3 is TGTGCCAGCAGTCCAATCCTGACAGGGCGCCACACCATATATTTT. It yields the protein CASSPILTGRHTIYF.

The chain employs TRBV6-5 and TRBJ2-2; the D is unclear. Germline values: CDR1 MNHEY, CDR2 SVGAGI. V shed 4 bases and J shed 7 bases, with 4 bases lying between them. This CDR3 spans 11 amino acids. The CDR3 region is CASSFYGELFF. DNA of the CDR3: TGTGCCAGCAGTTTTTACGGGGAGCTGTTTTTT.

The rearrangement joins TRBV12-3 or TRBV12-4 to TRBJ1-2; a possible D gene is TRBD1 (5 bases). The CDR3 runs to 13 residues. Trimming removed 3 bases from V and 7 bases from J, with 12 bases in between. The CDR3 sequence is CASSFQGEGGYTF. In DNA, the CDR3 is TGTGCCAGCAGTTTCCAAGGGGAAGGTGGCTACACCTTC.

This chain links TRBV10-2 with TRBJ1-2; D not resolved. The CDR3 sequence is 12 residues long. Trimming stripped 6 bases from V and 4 bases from J, with 9 bases between. In germline, CDR1 is WSHSY, CDR2 SAAADI. CDR3 loop: CASRPDFYGYTF. CDR3 in DNA: TGCGCCAGCAGACCTGACTTCTATGGCTACACCTTC.

The chain's CDR3 is CASSYITGPSSYEQYF. The CDR3 nucleotides read TGTGCCAGCAGCTATATTACAGGGCCGTCATCCTACGAGCAGTACTTC. This sequence joins TRBV27 and TRBJ2-7; D possibly corresponds to TRBD1 (6 bases). Germline V gives CDR1 MNHEY, CDR2 SMNVEV (reference sequence). This CDR3 spans 16 amino acids. Trimming removed 6 bases from V and 1 base from J, with 19 bases in between.

This chain joins TRBV5-1 and TRBJ1-1, with a weak D call TRBD1 (5 bases). From germline, CDR1 is SGHRS and CDR2 YFSETQ. V gave up 3 bases and J gave up 1 base, with 13 bases separating them. CDR3 length: 15 amino acids. CDR3: CASSSLQTGNTEAFF. CDR3 bases: TGCGCCAGCAGCTCCCTCCAAACAGGGAACACTGAAGCTTTCTTT.

The gene calls are TRBV6-2 or TRBV6-3 and TRBJ1-1; TRBD1 aligns across 8 bases. CDR1 is MNHEY and CDR2 is SVGEGT in the germline V gene. The CDR3 is made up of 15 amino acids. J was trimmed by 5 bases and V by 3 bases; bases with no gene match: 8. The chain's CDR3 is CASSYPRTGRTEAFF. CDR3 sequence (DNA): TGTGCCAGCAGTTATCCGAGGACAGGGAGGACTGAAGCTTTCTTT.

J is TRBJ1-1 and V is TRBV6-5, with 7 bases aligning to TRBD1. Germline lookup yields CDR1 MNHEY and CDR2 SVGAGI. J was trimmed by 4 bases and V by 5 bases; bases with no gene match: 7. CDR3 length equals 14 residues. The CDR3 loop is CASSHSAGGTEAFF. The CDR3 region has the DNA TGTGCCAGCAGTCATTCCGCAGGGGGCACTGAAGCTTTCTTT.

The rearrangement uses TRBV11-2 and TRBJ1-6, with D unresolved. The CDR3 has 13 amino acids. V lost 6 bases and J lost 6, with 9 bases in between. Per the germline V gene, CDR1 is SGHAT and CDR2 is FQNNGV. The CDR3 sequence is CASSQDLNSPLHF. The CDR3 DNA sequence: TGTGCCAGCAGTCAAGATCTTAATTCACCCCTCCACTTT.

The V call is TRBV28, the J call TRBJ2-7, with 8 bases fitting TRBD1. The CDR3 is 15 amino acids. CDR1 is MDHEN and CDR2 is SYDVKM in the germline V gene. V was pared by 6 bases and J by 7 bases, with 14 bases of the junction left unmatched. The chain's CDR3 is CASRPGQAGVGEQYF. The DNA of the CDR3 is TGTGCCAGCAGGCCGGGACAGGCGGGTGTGGGGGAGCAGTACTTC.

The rearrangement links TRBV5-5 to TRBJ1-1; D unclear. Trimming removed 5 bases from V and 3 bases from J, with 11 bases in between. The CDR3 contains 13 residues. CDR1 and CDR2 from the germline V gene are SGHKS and YYEKEE (reference sequence). In DNA, the CDR3 is TGTGCCAGCAGGGTGGGTTGGGACACTGAAGCTTTCTTT. Its protein is CASRVGWDTEAFF.

This sequence joins TRBV6-5 and TRBJ1-4, with 7 bases fitting TRBD1. This CDR3 region has 14 residues. Germline-derived CDR1 and CDR2 are MNHEY and SVGAGI. V lost 8 bases to trimming and J lost 4 bases; unmatched junction nucleotides: 7. CDR3 bases: TGTGCCAGCGAACCGGGACAGTATAATGAAAAACTGTTTTTT. It is translated as CASEPGQYNEKLFF.

This clone was seen only once. V and J are TRBV9 and TRBJ1-1; a weak D match, TRBD1 (5 bases). This CDR3 has 14 residues. Germline V lookup: CDR1 SGDLS, CDR2 YYNGEE. Deletions cut 3 bases from V and 1 base from J, with 10 bases between. The DNA of the CDR3 is TGTGCCAGCAGCGGGAGGGGACCGAACACTGAAGCTTTCTTT. The encoded protein is CASSGRGPNTEAFF.

This clone was detected only once. This chain links TRBV5-1 with TRBJ2-3; 10 positions agree with TRBD2. In germline, CDR1 is SGHRS, CDR2 YFSETQ. Trimming removed 0 bases from V and 1 base from J; junction bases left unmatched: 8. This CDR3 is built from 18 residues. In nucleotides, the CDR3 is TGCGCCAGCAGCTTGGTGGCTAGCGGGAGTTGGGGCACAGATACGCAGTATTTT. Translated: CASSLVASGSWGTDTQYF.

CDR3 sequence: CASSRTGNLYGYTF. The CDR3 coding sequence is TGCGCCAGCAGCCGGACAGGGAACCTCTATGGCTACACCTTC. The gene calls are TRBV5-1 and TRBJ1-2; 8 bases line up with TRBD1. Trimming took 4 bases from V and 4 from J; bases not matched to a gene: 6. The CDR3 has 14 amino acids. Germline V gives CDR1 SGHRS, CDR2 YFSETQ.